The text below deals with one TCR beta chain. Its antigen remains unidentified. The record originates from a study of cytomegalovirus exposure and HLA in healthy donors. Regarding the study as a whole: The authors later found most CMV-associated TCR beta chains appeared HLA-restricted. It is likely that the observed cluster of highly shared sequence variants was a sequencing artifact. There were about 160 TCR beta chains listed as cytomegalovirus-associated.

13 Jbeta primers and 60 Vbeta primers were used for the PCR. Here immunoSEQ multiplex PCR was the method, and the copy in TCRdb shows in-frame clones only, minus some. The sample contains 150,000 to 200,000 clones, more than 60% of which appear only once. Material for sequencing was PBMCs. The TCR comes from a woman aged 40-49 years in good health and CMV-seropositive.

The CDR3 region has the DNA TGTGCCAGCAGCATCCGGGACAGGGACACCGGGGAGCTGTTTTTT. The encoded protein is CASSIRDRDTGELFF. The V and J genes are TRBV5-4 and TRBJ2-2, with 9 bases lining up with TRBD1. Trimming removed 4 bases from V and 3 bases from J; junction bases left unmatched: 4. Germline V gives CDR1 SGHNT, CDR2 YYREEE (reference sequence). This CDR3 contains 15 residues.